This T cell receptor beta chain was sequenced during a study of T cells in Graves' hyperthyroidism and ophthalmopathy. Amplification of TCR beta CDR3 regions used RNA as the template. HTBI primers drove first-round RT-PCR of the TCR CDR3. TCRdb recomputed calls from the multiplex PCR reads with MiXCR, one row per CDR3 protein. The sample carries more than 100,000 distinct CDR3 sequences, 47% recorded once. Aged 18 to 65, the patients had hyperthyroidism that was newly diagnosed and had lasted under 2 months. As regards this clonotype: This may come from a read error, since a much larger clone is one base off.

The CDR3 runs to 13 residues. Trimming cost V 3 bases and J 8 bases, with 14 bases left between them. Germline V gives CDR1 ENHRY, CDR2 SYGVKD. The J gene is TRBJ2-7, the V gene TRBV10-3; D is perhaps TRBD1 (6 bases). Source material: blood. The sequence was collected from a man aged 40-55 years with Graves' hyperthyroidism. The CDR3 reads CAISEKRTVKQYF. Written as DNA, the CDR3 is TGTGCCATCAGTGAAAAGAGGACAGTAAAGCAGTACTTC.